This record concerns one TCR beta chain sequence. Its antigen is still unknown. Qualities for individual bases were not recorded, and no much larger clone is one base off. This entry is derived from a study of blood T cell repertoires in COVID-19 (dated by TCRdb to 2020 to 2022). About the investigation overall: Samples covering the acute and convalescent phases of COVID-19 were provided by collaborators in the United States, Italy and Spain. The prospective study material was composed of cDNA or gDNA derived from T cells, B-cell-depleted T cells, or PBMCs. The dataset comprised deeply sampled blood TCRbeta repertoires from subjects exposed to, actively infected with, or recovered from COVID-19. The repertoires were released in a freely available public database meant as a resource for research on the immune response to SARS-CoV-2. Samples were obtained from the ongoing ImmuneRACE study (first 160 participants) and from over 1,000 subjects provided by 6 global collaborators. A de-identified subject ID, COVID-19 status, age in years and sex were almost always included in the sample metadata. Where available, HLA class I and class II types were taken from metadata supplied by the sample provider and were not determined by assay-based typing. Paper-wide results and their limitations: Clinical and demographic metadata were provided uncurated, with the amount varying by source and participant.

The immunoSEQ Assay, a bias-controlled multiplex PCR, was used to amplify TCRbeta CDR3 regions from genomic DNA. The paper's data handling went like this. Nucleated cell counts per sample were estimated from amplification of reference gene primers within the assay. To quantify the absolute abundance of each unique TCRbeta CDR3 rearrangement, sequence reads were collapsed and filtered. For each sample, productive Simpson clonality was calculated as the square root of Simpson's diversity index across productive rearrangements. Sourced from immuneACCESS, this table was stored by TCRdb with only in-frame sequences that have V and J called. A share of the clones is absent; for the studies checked, an unresolved V gene accounts for under half, and the remainder has no known explanation. That table supplies the V and J calls and clone size; D and trimming were determined from the DNA. This sample lists about 170,000 clones; roughly nine tenths were detected once. Roughly 9.8% of the sample lies in the top ten.

At one collaborating source in Seattle, patients were enrolled during active infection and were followed longitudinally through the course of disease. Collaborating institutions collected whole blood in K2EDTA tubes following their own protocols. For TCRbeta analysis, collaborators shipped samples as frozen whole blood, isolated PBMCs, or DNA extracted from either of those sample types. The TCR was taken from a woman aged 60-70 years with COVID-19, enrolled during active disease. Sequenced sample: peripheral blood.

The DNA sequence is TGTGCCATCAGGGGTAGCGGGAGATCGCACGAGCAGTACTTC. It is translated as CAIRGSGRSHEQYF. Recombination joined TRBV10-3 with TRBJ2-7, and TRBD2 matches 9 of the central bases. Clipping removes 6 bases from V and 5 bases from J, with 8 as the unmatched junction base count. Taken from the germline V gene, the CDR1 and CDR2 loops are ENHRY and SYGVKD. The CDR3 sequence holds 14 residues, the cysteine and phenylalanine included. The CDR3 DNA has 42 bases and is translated from base 1.